The 31 T cell receptor beta chains below were found in one sample sequenced in a study of blood T cell repertoires in COVID-19. Produced via immunoSEQ multiplex PCR; TCRdb's table is partial and in-frame only. The table shows about 200,000 clones, with about nine tenths occurring only once. The sequenced sample consisted of peripheral blood. The receptors were sampled from a man aged 50-59 years with acute or convalescent COVID-19.

V is TRBV5-4 and J is TRBJ2-4, with a weak D call TRBD1 (5 bases). Germline V gene data show CDR1 as SGHNT and CDR2 as YYREEE (reference sequence). This CDR3 comprises 15 residues. V dropped 0 bases and J dropped 3 bases, with 10 bases sitting between them. CDR3 coding DNA: TGTGCCAGCAGCTTGGGGCAGGGTGGCAAAAACATTCAGTACTTC. Its translation is CASSLGQGGKNIQYF.

The chain is built from TRBV9 and TRBJ2-6; TRBD1 is a possible D gene (6 bases). This CDR3 has 19 amino acids. CDR1 is SGDLS and CDR2 is YYNGEE in the germline V gene. The V end lost 0 bases, the J end lost 1 base, and 17 bases lay between the germline ends. The chain's CDR3 is CASSVGAGVPFSGANVLTF. Here the CDR3 DNA reads TGTGCCAGCAGCGTAGGGGCAGGGGTCCCCTTTTCTGGGGCCAACGTCCTGACTTTC. The entire variable domain, with the rest obtained from reference TRBV9 and TRBJ2-6, is as follows: DSGVTQTPKHLITATGQRVTLRCSPRSGDLSVYWYQQSLDQGLQFLIQYYNGEERAKGNILERFSAQQFPDLHSELNLSSLELGDSALYFCASSVGAGVPFSGANVLTFGAGSRLTVL.

This clone was seen only a few times. The J gene is TRBJ1-5, the V gene TRBV3-1 (or the pseudogene TRBV3-2); 8 bases agree with TRBD1. The CDR3 totals 15 residues. Germline assignment: CDR1 LGHDT and CDR2 YNNKEL (reference sequence). Trimming cost V 5 bases and J 6 bases; bases outside gene matches: 9. DNA for the CDR3: TGTGCCAGCAGCACAGGGGGACGGGTGGGTCAGCCCCAGCATTTT. Translated, it gives CASSTGGRVGQPQHF.

The chain links TRBV4-1 to TRBJ1-4, with 7 bases identical to TRBD1. Unmatched junction bases numbered 10, after V lost 6 bases and J lost 3 bases. Germline CDR1 reads MGHRA; CDR2 reads YSYEKL. The CDR3 covers 16 residues. The CDR3 DNA is TGCGCCAGCAGGCATAACACAGGGACAGCTAATGAAAAACTGTTTTTT. It is translated as CASRHNTGTANEKLFF.

This clone occurred once. The gene calls are TRBV19 and TRBJ2-5; 9 positions agree with TRBD1. J gave up 4 bases and V 6 bases, and 3 bases lay outside the gene matches. The CDR3 spans 13 residues. Germline values: CDR1 LNHDA, CDR2 SQIVND (reference sequence). The CDR3 nucleotides read TGTGCCAGTAGGCGGACAGGGGCAGAGACCCAGTACTTC. Its translation: CASRRTGAETQYF.

The genes are TRBV2 and TRBJ1-4; 12 bases fit TRBD1. Germline V CDR1 and CDR2: SNHLY, FYNNEI. The CDR3 sequence is 18 residues long. V gave up 4 bases and J gave up 7 bases; unmatched junction bases: 13. This CDR3 reads CASSGSGTGGPGREKLFF. CDR3 sequence (DNA): TGTGCCAGCAGTGGTTCCGGGACAGGGGGCCCGGGACGTGAAAAACTGTTTTTT.

The rearrangement links TRBV5-6 to TRBJ1-2; TRBD1 matches at 9 bases. Trimming removed 4 bases from V and 5 bases from J; junction bases left unmatched: 6. The CDR3 is 14 residues long. In germline, CDR1 is SGHDT, CDR2 YYEEEE. The CDR3 nucleotides read TGTGCCAGCAGCCGGACAGGGGAGTTTTATGGCTACACCTTC. Encoded protein: CASSRTGEFYGYTF.

The V call is TRBV27, the J call TRBJ2-3, with 11 bases that match TRBD1. The CDR3 totals 14 residues. Unmatched junction bases numbered 5, after V lost 5 bases and J lost 7 bases. Germline CDR1 MNHEY, CDR2 SMNVEV (reference sequence). The CDR3 nucleotides are TGTGCCAGCAGTGGACAGGGGGCGGCAAATACGCAGTATTTT. As protein: CASSGQGAANTQYF.

V gene TRBV10-1 combines with J gene TRBJ2-3, with 7 positions matching TRBD1. V trimming: 6 bases; J trimming: 3 bases; junction bases outside the gene matches: 6. This CDR3 spans 14 amino acids. Germline V gene lookup returns CDR1 WNHNN and CDR2 SYGVQD (reference sequence). This CDR3 is CASSRDRLTDTQYF. Here the CDR3 DNA reads TGCGCCAGCAGCCGGGACAGACTTACAGATACGCAGTATTTT.

The V and J genes are TRBV5-8 and TRBJ2-2; no clear D. Germline values: CDR1 SGHTS, CDR2 YDEGEE. V was trimmed by 0 bases and J by 3 bases, leaving 6 bases between them. This CDR3 is built from 14 residues. The CDR3 is CASSLGHYTGELFF. The CDR3 coding sequence is TGTGCCAGCAGCTTGGGACATTACACCGGGGAGCTGTTTTTT.

The chain employs TRBV10-2 and TRBJ1-1; 8 bases map to TRBD1. J gave up 1 base and V 4 bases, and 14 bases lay outside the gene matches. This CDR3 region has 18 residues. Looked up from germline, CDR1 is WSHSY and CDR2 is SAAADI. CDR3 bases: TGCGCCAGCAGTGCCCTGGGACAGGCTTTCTCGGGGAACACTGAAGCTTTCTTT. This sequence encodes CASSALGQAFSGNTEAFF.

V usage is TRBV19 and J usage is TRBJ2-4; TRBD2 might be the D (5 bases). This CDR3 is 17 amino acids long. CDR1 is LNHDA and CDR2 is SQIVND in the germline V gene (reference sequence). The germline V and J ends were trimmed by 3 bases and 3 bases, with 18 bases remaining between them. The CDR3 reads CASSILGAAENKNIQYF. The CDR3 DNA is TGTGCCAGTAGTATTTTGGGAGCGGCAGAAAACAAAAACATTCAGTACTTC.

V usage is TRBV7-9 and J usage is TRBJ1-1; D perhaps matches TRBD1 (5 bases). Germline V gene data show CDR1 as SEHNR and CDR2 as FQNEAQ (reference sequence). V lost 5 bases and J 1 base, leaving 20 bases between the germline ends. The CDR3 runs to 17 residues. CDR3 coding DNA: TGTGCCAGCAGCCCCCAAGGGGCAGCGATTTCGAACACTGAAGCTTTCTTT. Its translation is CASSPQGAAISNTEAFF.

The J gene is TRBJ2-1, the V gene TRBV19; tentative D call: TRBD2 (6 bases). V lost 10 bases, J lost 5 bases, and 12 bases lay in between. CDR1 and CDR2 (germline): LNHDA, SQIVND (reference sequence). This CDR3 is built from 12 residues. CDR3 region: CATSGLHNEQFF. Written as DNA, the CDR3 is TGTGCCACTTCCGGACTACACAATGAGCAGTTCTTC.

The chain joins TRBV6-6 to TRBJ1-2; maybe TRBD1 (5 bases). Trimming removed 6 bases at V and 4 bases at J, with 9 bases between. CDR3 length: 12 residues. Per germline, CDR1 MNHNY and CDR2 SVGAGI (reference sequence). CDR3 protein: CASSLDSYGYTF. The CDR3 DNA reads as TGTGCCAGCAGCCTAGACAGCTATGGCTACACCTTC.

The chain's CDR3 is CASSLEGRRYTF. CDR3 coding DNA: TGTGCCAGCAGCTTGGAGGGGCGGCGCTACACCTTC. The rearrangement uses TRBV5-4 and TRBJ1-2; weak D call: TRBD1 (5 bases). The germline V and J ends were trimmed by 0 bases and 9 bases, with 9 bases remaining between them. The CDR3 has 12 amino acids. Germline CDR1 SGHNT, CDR2 YYREEE (reference sequence).

This clone came up once. The J gene is TRBJ2-5, the V gene TRBV6-6, with 8 nucleotides matching TRBD2. CDR3 length: 16 residues. The V gene's germline CDR1 is MNHNY and CDR2 SVGAGI (reference sequence). J was trimmed by 6 bases and V by 5 bases; bases with no gene match: 14. The CDR3 DNA sequence: TGTGCCAGCAGTCCCGCAGCGGGGGCGCGCCCGCAGACCCAGTACTTC. It codes for CASSPAAGARPQTQYF.

The V and J genes are TRBV6-5 and TRBJ2-2; D remains ambiguous. Germline loops: CDR1 MNHEY, CDR2 SVGAGI. The CDR3 is 15 residues long. V was pared by 6 bases and J by 5 bases, with 16 bases between. The CDR3 loop reads CASRKGGVGTGELFF. As DNA, the CDR3 is TGTGCCAGCAGAAAAGGCGGTGTTGGGACCGGGGAGCTGTTTTTT.

This chain uses TRBV5-1 with TRBJ2-3; 7 bases map to TRBD1. Germline trimming cut 2 bases from V and 2 bases from J; bases unmatched to any gene: 5. The CDR3 covers 15 residues. The V gene's germline CDR1 is SGHRS and CDR2 YFSETQ. This CDR3 is CASSFRDSHTDTQYF. As DNA, the CDR3 is TGCGCCAGCAGCTTCCGGGACAGCCACACAGATACGCAGTATTTT.

This chain joins TRBV19 and TRBJ1-6; 12 bases line up with TRBD1. The CDR3 contains 17 residues. J was trimmed by 9 bases and V by 4 bases; bases with no gene match: 10. Germline V gene lookup returns CDR1 LNHDA and CDR2 SQIVND (reference sequence). The CDR3 coding sequence is TGTGCCAGTAGTACGACGTACGGGACAGGGGGCCTTTCACCCCTCCACTTT. Translating it yields CASSTTYGTGGLSPLHF. The full variable domain, its missing parts supplied by reference TRBV19 and TRBJ1-6, is DGGITQSPKYLFRKEGQNVTLSCEQNLNHDAMYWYRQDPGQGLRLIYYSQIVNDFQKGDIAEGYSVSREKKESFPLTVTSAQKNPTAFYLCASSTTYGTGGLSPLHFGNGTRLTVT.

This clone has only one observation. The rearrangement joins TRBV18 to TRBJ1-1, with 8 bases aligning to TRBD1. The CDR3 spans 14 residues. The germline gives CDR1 KGHSH, CDR2 LQKENI. After removal of 3 bases from V and 6 bases from J, the junction contained 6 bases not matched to a gene. The CDR3 nucleotides read TGTGCCAGCTCACCCATTGACAGGGGCCCTGAAGCTTTCTTT. Translating it yields CASSPIDRGPEAFF.

About this clone: The junction differs from germline at one of its ends, possibly a read error. This rearrangement joins TRBV6-2 or TRBV6-3 to TRBJ2-2; the match to TRBD2 covers 10 bases. CDR1 and CDR2 from the germline V gene are MNHEY and SVGEGT. The CDR3 contains 17 residues. As DNA, the CDR3 is TGTGCCGGCAGTGGCGGACTAGCGGTAACGAACACCGGGGAGCTGTTTTTT. It encodes CAGSGGLAVTNTGELFF.

The genes are TRBV5-5 and TRBJ1-6, with 8 bases fitting TRBD1. The length of the CDR3 is 17 residues. The V gene's germline CDR1 is SGHKS and CDR2 YYEKEE (reference sequence). The V segment lost 2 bases and the J segment 4 bases; nucleotides outside the gene matches: 8. The CDR3 DNA is TGTGCCAGCAGCTTCATTGACAGGGGCGCATATAATTCACCCCTCCACTTT. Translation gives CASSFIDRGAYNSPLHF.

The chain uses TRBV5-1 and TRBJ1-5, with 7 bases matching TRBD1. The CDR3 sequence is 15 residues long. In germline, CDR1 is SGHRS, CDR2 YFSETQ. The V and J ends lost 0 bases and 5 bases, in that order; junction bases with no gene match: 5. CDR3 DNA sequence: TGCGCCAGCAGCTTGGAGGGGGCCGCGGATCAGCCCCAGCATTTT. This gives the protein CASSLEGAADQPQHF. Full variable domain (remainder filled in from reference TRBV5-1 and TRBJ1-5): KAGVTQTPRYLIKTRGQQVTLSCSPISGHRSVSWYQQTPGQGLQFLFEYFSETQRNKGNFPGRFSGRQFSNSRSEMNVSTLELGDSALYLCASSLEGAADQPQHFGDGTRLSIL.

The V and J genes are TRBV5-1 and TRBJ1-1; 11 nucleotides agree with TRBD1. CDR1 SGHRS and CDR2 YFSETQ come from the germline V gene. The CDR3 covers 16 residues. J was trimmed by 4 bases and V by 0 bases; bases with no gene match: 5. CDR3 nucleotide sequence: TGCGCCAGCAGCTTGGACGGGACAGGGGGTGGCACTGAAGCTTTCTTT. Its protein is CASSLDGTGGGTEAFF. Full variable domain (missing parts from reference TRBV5-1 and TRBJ1-1): KAGVTQTPRYLIKTRGQQVTLSCSPISGHRSVSWYQQTPGQGLQFLFEYFSETQRNKGNFPGRFSGRQFSNSRSEMNVSTLELGDSALYLCASSLDGTGGGTEAFFGQGTRLTVV.

The chain employs TRBV5-8 and TRBJ1-1; a weak D match, TRBD1 (6 bases). CDR1 SGHTS and CDR2 YDEGEE come from the germline V gene. This CDR3 spans 15 amino acids. Trimming took 6 bases from V and 5 from J, leaving 20 bases between them. The CDR3 loop is CASTGGRGGRTEAFF. The CDR3 bases are TGTGCCAGCACCGGGGGGCGAGGAGGCAGGACTGAAGCTTTCTTT.

The chain has TRBV2 and TRBJ1-2, with 7 bases aligning to TRBD1. J gave up 0 bases and V 6 bases, and 4 bases lay outside the gene matches. The CDR3 loop spans 14 amino acids. Germline V gene lookup returns CDR1 SNHLY and CDR2 FYNNEI. The CDR3, as DNA: TGTGCCAGCAGCGACAGGGTTCCTAACTATGGCTACACCTTC. This encodes CASSDRVPNYGYTF. Looking up the rest from reference TRBV2 and TRBJ1-2 gives the full variable domain: EPEVTQTPSHQVTQMGQEVILRCVPISNHLYFYWYRQILGQKVEFLVSFYNNEISEKSEIFDDQFSVERPDGSNFTLKIRSTKLEDSAMYFCASSDRVPNYGYTFGSGTRLTVV.

The V gene is TRBV10-2, the J gene TRBJ1-3; no definite D call. Germline lookup yields CDR1 WSHSY and CDR2 SAAADI. CDR3 length equals 15 residues. V was cut by 5 bases and J by 0 bases, with 11 bases left in between. The CDR3 protein is CASSSGIHSGNTIYF. Here the CDR3 DNA reads TGCGCCAGCAGTTCCGGGATCCACTCTGGAAACACCATATATTTT.

The gene calls are TRBV7-8 and TRBJ1-2; perhaps TRBD1 as D (6 bases). This CDR3 contains 13 residues. Trimming left V 0 bases short and J 7 bases short, with 9 bases between. CDR1 SGHVS and CDR2 FQNEAQ come from the germline V gene. The CDR3 sequence is CASSLARGAGYTF. The CDR3 DNA is TGTGCCAGCAGCTTAGCGCGGGGGGCTGGCTACACCTTC.

The chain carries TRBV3-1 (or the pseudogene TRBV3-2) and TRBJ1-1, with a possible D match to TRBD1 (5 bases). The CDR3 has 18 amino acids. The germline V gene has CDR1 LGHDT and CDR2 YNNKEL (reference sequence). The V end was cut by 0 bases, the J end by 0 bases, with 17 bases between. CDR3: CASSQDRGLGPLNTEAFF. CDR3 coding DNA: TGTGCCAGCAGCCAAGATCGAGGTTTGGGGCCACTGAACACTGAAGCTTTCTTT.

The genes are TRBV7-2 and TRBJ2-7, with TRBD1 matching 7 bases. V dropped 2 bases and J dropped 2; count of bases not matched to a gene: 3. The length of the CDR3 is 14 residues. Germline values: CDR1 SGHTA, CDR2 FQGNSA. CDR3 nucleotide sequence: TGTGCCAGCAGCTTATACAGGGGCGCCTACGAGCAGTACTTC. It encodes CASSLYRGAYEQYF.